The sequence of this T cell receptor (beta chain) was determined in a study of cytomegalovirus exposure and HLA in healthy donors. V gave up 3 bases and J gave up 0 bases, with 12 bases separating them. The CDR3 extends over 16 amino acids. The germline V gene encodes CDR1 SGHTS and CDR2 YDEGEE. In the case of this clone: Its specificity is not known.

Overall study results and limits: Cytomegalovirus status, reportedly, was diagnosed with high specificity and sensitivity by the classifier. CMV serostatus was the only immune exposure information that was available. Fewer N-insertions (relative to the 666-donor mean) were reportedly seen in an Asian-associated ancestry cluster in a later analysis.

The PCR contained 60 Vbeta and 13 Jbeta primers. In the original workflow: Roughly 11 million shared chains were among 80 million or so unique TCR beta chains counted in a later analysis. Libraries were prepared by immunoSEQ multiplex PCR; TCRdb keeps only in-frame clonotypes and omits some of them. D and trimming come from the DNA, and the V and J calls and clone size come from that table. In the table there are about 95,000 clones, roughly four fifths of which are singletons. This chain uses TRBV5-8 with TRBJ2-2, with a tentative D call TRBD1 (5 bases). This clonotype originated in a young man in good health and CMV-seropositive. The specimen sequenced was PBMCs. CDR3 region: CASSWKDIPNTGELFF. The DNA of the CDR3 is TGTGCCAGCAGCTGGAAGGACATACCGAACACCGGGGAGCTGTTTTTT.